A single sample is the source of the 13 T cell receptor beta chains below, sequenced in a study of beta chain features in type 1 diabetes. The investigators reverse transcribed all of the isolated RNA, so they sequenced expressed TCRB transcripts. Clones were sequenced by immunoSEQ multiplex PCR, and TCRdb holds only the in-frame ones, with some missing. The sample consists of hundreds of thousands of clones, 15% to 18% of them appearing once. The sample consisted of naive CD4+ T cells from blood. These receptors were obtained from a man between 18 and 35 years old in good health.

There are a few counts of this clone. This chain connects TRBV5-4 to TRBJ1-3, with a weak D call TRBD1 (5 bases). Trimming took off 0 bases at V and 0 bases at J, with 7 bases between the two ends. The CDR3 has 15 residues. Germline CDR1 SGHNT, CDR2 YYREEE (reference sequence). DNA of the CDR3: TGTGCCAGCAGCTTGGGAGGGGACTCTGGAAACACCATATATTTT. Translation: CASSLGGDSGNTIYF.

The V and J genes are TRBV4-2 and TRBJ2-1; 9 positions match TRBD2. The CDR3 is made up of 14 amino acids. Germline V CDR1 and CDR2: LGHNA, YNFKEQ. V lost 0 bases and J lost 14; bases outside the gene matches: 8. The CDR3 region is CASSQDLAGSREFF. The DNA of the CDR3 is TGTGCCAGCAGCCAAGATCTAGCGGGGTCGCGGGAGTTCTTC.

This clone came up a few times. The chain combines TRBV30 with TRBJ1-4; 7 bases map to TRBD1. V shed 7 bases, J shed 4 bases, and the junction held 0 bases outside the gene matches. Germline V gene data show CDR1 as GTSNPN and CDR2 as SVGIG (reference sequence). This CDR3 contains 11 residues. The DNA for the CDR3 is TGTGCCTACAGGGGTAATGAAAAACTGTTTTTT. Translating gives CAYRGNEKLFF. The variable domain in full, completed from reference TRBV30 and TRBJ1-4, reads SQTIHQWPATLVQPVGSPLSLECTVEGTSNPNLYWYRQAAGRGLQLLFYSVGIGQISSEVPQNLSASRPQDRQFILSSKKLLLSDSGFYLCAYRGNEKLFFGSGTQLSVL.

The CDR3 sequence is CASSPRQADTQYF. The CDR3 nucleotides are TGTGCCAGCTCACCACGACAGGCAGATACGCAGTATTTT. J is TRBJ2-3 and V is TRBV18; TRBD1 might be the D (6 bases). The CDR3 totals 13 residues. Germline CDR1 reads KGHSH; CDR2 reads LQKENI. V lost 1 base and J lost 4, with 6 bases in between.

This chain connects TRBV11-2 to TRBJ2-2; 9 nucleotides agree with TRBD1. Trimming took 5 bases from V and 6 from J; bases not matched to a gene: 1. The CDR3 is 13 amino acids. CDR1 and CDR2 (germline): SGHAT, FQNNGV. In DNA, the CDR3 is TGTGCCAGCAGCCGACAGGGGGCCGGGGAGCTGTTTTTT. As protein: CASSRQGAGELFF.

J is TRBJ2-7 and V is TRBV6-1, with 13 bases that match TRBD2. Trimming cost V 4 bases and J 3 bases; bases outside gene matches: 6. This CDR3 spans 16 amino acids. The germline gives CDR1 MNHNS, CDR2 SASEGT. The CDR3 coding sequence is TGTGCCAGCAGTGTAACCAGGACTAGCGGGAGCTACGAGCAGTACTTC. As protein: CASSVTRTSGSYEQYF.

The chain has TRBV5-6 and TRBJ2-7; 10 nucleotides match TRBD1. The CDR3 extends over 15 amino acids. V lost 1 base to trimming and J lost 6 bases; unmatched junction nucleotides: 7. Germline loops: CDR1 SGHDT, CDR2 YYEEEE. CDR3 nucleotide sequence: TGTGCCAGCAGCTTGCTCGGGACAGGGGTCAGCGAGCAGTACTTC. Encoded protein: CASSLLGTGVSEQYF.

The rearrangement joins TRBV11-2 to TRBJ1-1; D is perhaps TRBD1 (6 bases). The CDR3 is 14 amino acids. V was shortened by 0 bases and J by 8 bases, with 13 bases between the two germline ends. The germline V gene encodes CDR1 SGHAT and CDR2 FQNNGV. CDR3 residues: CASSLDRGGGEAFF. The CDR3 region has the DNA TGTGCCAGCAGCTTAGACAGGGGAGGCGGAGAAGCTTTCTTT.

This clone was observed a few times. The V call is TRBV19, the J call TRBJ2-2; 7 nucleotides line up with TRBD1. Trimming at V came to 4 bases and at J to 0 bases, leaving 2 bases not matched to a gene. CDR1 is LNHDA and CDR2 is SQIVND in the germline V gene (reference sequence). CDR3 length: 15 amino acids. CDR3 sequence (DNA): TGTGCCAGTAGTAGAGGACAGGCGAACACCGGGGAGCTGTTTTTT. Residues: CASSRGQANTGELFF.

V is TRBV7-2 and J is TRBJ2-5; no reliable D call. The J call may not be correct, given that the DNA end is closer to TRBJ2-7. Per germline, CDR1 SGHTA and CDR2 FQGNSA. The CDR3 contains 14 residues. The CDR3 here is CASSLTGRTYEQYF. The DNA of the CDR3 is TGTGCCAGCAGCTTAACGGGCAGGACCTACGAGCAGTACTTC.

The DNA of the CDR3 is TGCGCCAGCAGCGCCGGACAGGGATCCTACGAGCAGTACTTC. It yields the protein CASSAGQGSYEQYF. The rearrangement joins TRBV5-1 to TRBJ2-7, with 8 bases aligning to TRBD1. Germline trimming cut 4 bases from V and 1 base from J; bases unmatched to any gene: 4. Germline lookup yields CDR1 SGHRS and CDR2 YFSETQ. CDR3 size: 14 residues.

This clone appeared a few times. This chain's CDR3 is CAWGSGGDYEQYF. The CDR3 DNA sequence: TGTGCCTGGGGATCAGGGGGCGATTACGAGCAGTACTTC. V usage is TRBV30 and J usage is TRBJ2-7; 8 nucleotides match TRBD1. V lost 5 bases to trimming and J lost 4 bases; unmatched junction nucleotides: 7. The CDR3 covers 13 residues. Germline V lookup: CDR1 GTSNPN, CDR2 SVGIG (reference sequence).

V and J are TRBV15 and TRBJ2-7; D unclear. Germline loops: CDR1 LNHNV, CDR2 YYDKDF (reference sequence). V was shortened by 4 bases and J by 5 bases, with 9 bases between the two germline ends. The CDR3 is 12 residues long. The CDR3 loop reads CATSNSPDEQYF. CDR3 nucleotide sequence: TGTGCCACCAGCAACAGTCCAGACGAGCAGTACTTC.